A selection of T cell receptor beta chains follows, all from one sample in a study of spatial heterogeneity in lung cancer. In TCRdb, the 5' RACE reads were re-called with MiXCR into one record per CDR3 protein. The table shows about 100,000 distinct CDR3 sequences, with 4.4% occurring only once. The source material was lung tumor tissue, sampled at surgery. Every receptor here comes from a male donor with early-stage non-small cell lung cancer. Both conserved end residues are part of each CDR3. A D gene is named only where the DNA matches it firmly. Not all rows give a size; the values are once, few, many and, for expanded clones, a class.

abundance	v_gene	j_gene	d_gene	CDR3nt	CDR3aa
NA	TRBV5-1	TRBJ2-3	TRBD2	TGCGCCAGCACCACCAGCGGGGCTGGCACAGATACGCAGTATTTT	CASTTSGAGTDTQYF
many	TRBV12-3/TRBV12-4	TRBJ2-1	NA	TGTGCCAGCAGTTTATGGCTGGAGGGGCAGTTCTTC	CASSLWLEGQFF
many	TRBV6-2/TRBV6-3	TRBJ2-7	NA	TGTGCCAGCACCGACTTTTCATCCTACGAGCAGTACTTC	CASTDFSSYEQYF
many	TRBV7-9	TRBJ2-7	NA	TGTGCCAGCAGTCGGGACCTACCCTACGAGCAGTACTTC	CASSRDLPYEQYF
many	TRBV3-1	TRBJ2-2	NA	TGTGCCAGCAGCCAAGGTACAGCGGGGAACACCGGGGAGCTGTTTTTT	CASSQGTAGNTGELFF
many	TRBV7-6	TRBJ2-5	TRBD1	TGTGCCAGCAGCTTGCGTTCGGACAGGGTTCAAGAGACCCAGTACTTC	CASSLRSDRVQETQYF
few	TRBV11-2	TRBJ2-2	TRBD1	TGTGCCAGCAGCCCCCAACCTGACAGGGGGGTCACCGGGGAGCTGTTTTTT	CASSPQPDRGVTGELFF
NA	TRBV4-1	TRBJ2-5	TRBD2	TGCGCCAGCAGCCAAGGACTAGCGGGAAACCAAGAGACCCAGTACTTC	CASSQGLAGNQETQYF
many	TRBV20-1	TRBJ1-1	NA	TGCAGTGCTAGAGATGGGCTGAGGGCAGGTATAAACACTGAAGCTTTCTTT	CSARDGLRAGINTEAFF
many	TRBV12-3/TRBV12-4	TRBJ1-1	NA	TGTGCCAGCAGTTTCGGGGTCCGGGGGGAGACTGAAGCTTTCTTT	CASSFGVRGETEAFF
many	TRBV27	TRBJ2-7	NA	TGTGCCAGCAGTCGGGGGACAGTGGCTCGGGAGCAGTACTTC	CASSRGTVAREQYF
many	TRBV7-9	TRBJ2-5	NA	TGTGCCAGCAGCTTACGGGACACCCCCGAGACCCAGTACTTC	CASSLRDTPETQYF